This TCR beta chain was identified during a study of blood T cell repertoires in COVID-19. The overall study: The samples span acute and convalescent COVID-19 from the United States, Italy and Spain. From T cells, B-cell-depleted T cells, or PBMCs came the material, which was cDNA or gDNA.

Germline CDR1 and CDR2: SGDLS and YYNGEE. The CDR3 runs 16 residues. The trim removed 4 bases at V and 1 base at J, leaving 6 bases unmatched. Sequenced by immunoSEQ multiplex PCR; TCRdb stores in-frame clones only, minus some. The sample lists approximately 84,000 clones, almost 90% seen once, with approximately 1.5% in the top ten. This receptor was identified in a human donor with active COVID-19. The donor label of this sample is uncertain. The sample taken for sequencing was peripheral blood. V usage is TRBV9 and J usage is TRBJ2-2; 8 bases are shared with TRBD2. This CDR3 reads CASSRPAGVNTGELFF. The CDR3 nucleotides are TGTGCCAGCAGCCGCCCAGCGGGGGTGAACACCGGGGAGCTGTTTTTT.